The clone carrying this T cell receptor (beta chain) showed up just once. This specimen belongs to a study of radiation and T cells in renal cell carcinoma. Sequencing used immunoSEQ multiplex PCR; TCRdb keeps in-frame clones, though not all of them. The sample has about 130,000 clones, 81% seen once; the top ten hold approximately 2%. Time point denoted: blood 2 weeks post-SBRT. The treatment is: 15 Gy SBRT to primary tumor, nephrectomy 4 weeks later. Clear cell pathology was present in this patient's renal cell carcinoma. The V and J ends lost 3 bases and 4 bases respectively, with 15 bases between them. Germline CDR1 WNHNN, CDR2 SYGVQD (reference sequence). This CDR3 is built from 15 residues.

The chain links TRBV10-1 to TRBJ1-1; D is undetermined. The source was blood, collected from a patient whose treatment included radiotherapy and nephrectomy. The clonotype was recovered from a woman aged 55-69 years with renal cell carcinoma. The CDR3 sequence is CASSDATRPLTEAFF. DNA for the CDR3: TGCGCCAGCAGTGACGCCACCAGGCCCCTCACTGAAGCTTTCTTT.